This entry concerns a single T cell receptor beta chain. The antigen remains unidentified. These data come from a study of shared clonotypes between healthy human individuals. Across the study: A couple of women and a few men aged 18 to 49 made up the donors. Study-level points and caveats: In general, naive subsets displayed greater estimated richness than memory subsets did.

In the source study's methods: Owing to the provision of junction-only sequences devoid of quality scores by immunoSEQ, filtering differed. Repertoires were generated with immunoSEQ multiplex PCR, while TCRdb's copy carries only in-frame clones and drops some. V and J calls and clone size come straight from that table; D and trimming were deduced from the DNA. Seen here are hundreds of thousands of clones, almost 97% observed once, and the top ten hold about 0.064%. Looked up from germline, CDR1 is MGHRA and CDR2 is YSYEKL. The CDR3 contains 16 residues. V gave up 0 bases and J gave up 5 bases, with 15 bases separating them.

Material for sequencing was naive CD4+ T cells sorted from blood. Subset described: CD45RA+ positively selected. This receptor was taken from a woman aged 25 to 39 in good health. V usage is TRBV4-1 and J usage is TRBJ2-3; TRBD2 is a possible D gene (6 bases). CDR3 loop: CASSQDGAGRKDTQYF. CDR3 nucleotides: TGCGCCAGCAGCCAAGATGGGGCTGGGAGGAAAGATACGCAGTATTTT.